This paragraph reports one TCR beta chain. This clone was seen just once. Its specific antigen is unknown. No base quality information exists; no much larger clone differs at one position. This record belongs to a study of blood T cell repertoires in COVID-19 (TCRdb year 2020). As for the study more broadly: Collaborator samples came from the United States, Italy and Spain and covered acute and convalescent phases of COVID-19. Subjects who had been exposed to COVID-19, were actively infected with it, or had recovered from it provided the deeply sampled blood TCRbeta repertoires that made up the dataset. Samples came from the ongoing ImmuneRACE study (first 160 participants) plus 1,254 subjects from 6 global collaborators. The repertoires were made available in a free public database intended to serve as a resource for research on the immune response to SARS-CoV-2. A de-identified subject ID, COVID-19 status, age in years and sex were almost always included in the sample metadata. Where available, HLA class I and class II types were taken from metadata supplied by the sample provider and were not determined by assay-based typing. The prospective study material was composed of cDNA or gDNA derived from T cells, B-cell-depleted T cells, or PBMCs. What the study reported, not specific to this receptor: Clinical and demographic metadata were provided uncurated, with the amount varying by source and participant.

V and J are trimmed by 1 base and 7 bases, and the gene matches miss 10 bases of the junction. From the cysteine up to the phenylalanine, the CDR3 has a length of 16 residues. This entry keeps only the CDR3 DNA: 48 bases, framed from base 1. The germline V gene (reference sequence) gives CDR1 as LGHDT and CDR2 as YNNKEL. TCRbeta CDR3 regions were amplified from genomic DNA using the immunoSEQ Assay, a bias-controlled multiplex PCR. The original methods were these. Within the assay, amplification of reference gene primers was used to estimate how many nucleated cells each sample contained. To quantify the absolute abundance of each unique TCRbeta CDR3 rearrangement, sequence reads were collapsed and filtered. For each sample, productive Simpson clonality was calculated by taking the square root of Simpson's diversity index across productive rearrangements. TCRdb carries this immuneACCESS record with in-frame sequences only. Its versions omit some clonotypes, under half of them owing to an unresolved V gene in the studies checked, with the rest unexplained. Clone size and V and J calls were adopted from that table, with D and trimming inferred from the DNA. The table for this sample lists over 250,000 clones; roughly 90% of them were counted only once. The leading ten clones occupy 0.95% to 1.3% of the sample.

Participants in the prospective study were aged about 18 to 90 years, lived in more than 20 United States geographic areas, and enrolled through a virtual design. To assign participants to cohorts, the prospective study relied on clinical history that participants themselves reported in a screening survey and a study questionnaire. ImmuneRACE Cohort 3 recovered participants were defined by two consecutive negative NP/OP PCR tests, healthcare professional clearance, or symptom resolution. Mobile phlebotomists in the prospective study collected whole blood, serum and a nasopharyngeal or oropharyngeal swab from every participant. Participants in the prospective study had the option to provide additional blood draws and questionnaires over an approximately 2-month period. Prospective study blood samples were shipped either frozen or at room temperature before DNA extraction.

Sequencing was performed on PBMCs or T cells enriched from blood (not recorded which). The clonotype comes from a woman in her 30s who had recovered from COVID-19. This chain joins TRBV3-1 (or the pseudogene TRBV3-2) to TRBJ2-1; 7 bases in the middle match TRBD2. The base sequence is TGTGCCAGCAGCCAAGTCGGGGCGGGAGATAGAAATGAGCAGTTCTTC. This is translated as CASSQVGAGDRNEQFF.